This T cell receptor (beta chain) was sequenced during a study of blood T cells in healthy people across ages. PCR was performed a second time for about 7 to 11 cycles using a sample-barcoded 5' primer and a J-beta primer mix. Each cDNA molecule, via a template-switch adaptor with 12 random nucleotides, was tagged. MiXCR, run by TCRdb on the 5' RACE reads, gives a single entry per CDR3 protein. This table has around 1.5 million distinct CDR3 sequences, approximately 63% appearing once. The length of the CDR3 is 13 residues. Per the germline V gene, CDR1 is SGHDN and CDR2 is FVKESK. V dropped 4 bases and J dropped 6 bases, with 12 bases sitting between them. A minimum of 5 micrograms of total RNA was extracted per sample. General observations from the study: The study found more naive CD4+ cells and higher diversity in long-lived than aged donors.

On this clonotype: The antigen remains undetermined.

The genes are TRBV14 and TRBJ1-2; D might be TRBD1 (6 bases). The TCR comes from a man younger than 35 in good health. The specimen sequenced was blood. DNA for the CDR3: TGTGCCAGCAGCCGGACAGCCTGGGATGGCTACACCTTC. This translates into CASSRTAWDGYTF.